The 26 T cell receptor beta chains in this list originate from one sample, sequenced in a study of CD8 T cells in Susac syndrome. Random hexamers were used to reverse transcribe an amount of 0.5 to 1 ug RNA. Each CDR3 protein gets one entry after TCRdb re-called the immunoSEQ multiplex PCR reads with MiXCR. The table shows about 300,000 distinct CDR3 sequences, with approximately 90% occurring only once. The sample taken for sequencing was CD4+ T cells from PBMCs. The receptors were sampled from a human donor with multiple sclerosis.

The rearrangement uses TRBV4-3 and TRBJ2-7, with D hard to call. This CDR3 has 15 amino acids. V dropped 0 bases and J dropped 0 bases, with 9 bases sitting between them. The germline CDR1 and CDR2 sequences are LGHNA and YSLEER. CDR3: CASSQDGWSSYEQYF. The DNA of the CDR3 is TGCGCCAGCAGCCAAGATGGCTGGAGCTCCTACGAGCAGTACTTC.

The V gene is TRBV29-1, the J gene TRBJ2-3; unclear D gene. Per germline, CDR1 SQVTM and CDR2 ANQGSEA. The V end lost 6 bases, the J end lost 0 bases, and 7 bases lay between the germline ends. The CDR3 extends over 12 amino acids. The CDR3 DNA sequence: TGCAGCGTCAAAACTAGCACAGATACGCAGTATTTT. As protein: CSVKTSTDTQYF.

This chain connects TRBV25-1 to TRBJ1-6; tentatively, D is TRBD1 (6 bases). The CDR3 is 16 amino acids. Trimming shortened V by 11 bases and J by 3 bases, and 20 bases separated the two germline ends. CDR1 and CDR2 (germline): MGHDK, SYGVNS. This CDR3 is CAVKGEYDGYNSPLHF. CDR3 coding DNA: TGTGCCGTCAAGGGGGAATATGATGGCTATAATTCACCCCTCCACTTT.

This CDR3 reads CASSVGGLGGPNEKLFF. Here the CDR3 DNA reads TGTGCCAGCAGCGTAGGAGGTCTCGGGGGGCCTAATGAAAAACTGTTTTTT. The rearrangement links TRBV9 to TRBJ1-4, with D possibly matching TRBD1 (6 bases). The CDR3 totals 17 residues. Germline V gene lookup returns CDR1 SGDLS and CDR2 YYNGEE. Trimming left V 0 bases short and J 3 bases short, with 15 bases between.

The gene calls are TRBV30 and TRBJ1-1; 9 bases line up with TRBD1. With 1 base clipped from V and 5 bases from J, the junction kept 8 bases outside the gene matches. In germline, CDR1 is GTSNPN, CDR2 SVGIG (reference sequence). The CDR3 runs 15 residues. This chain's CDR3 is CAWSAGTGWGTEAFF. CDR3 nucleotides: TGTGCCTGGAGTGCCGGGACAGGGTGGGGGACTGAAGCTTTCTTT.

The rearrangement joins TRBV3-1 to TRBJ2-3; D gene ambiguous. The CDR3 length is 13 residues. Germline V gives CDR1 LGHDT, CDR2 YNNKEL (reference sequence). Trimming pared 6 bases from V and 6 bases from J, leaving 13 bases between. The CDR3 nucleotides are TGTGCCAGCAGTCGACAAGGCCCGGATACGCAGTATTTT. It encodes CASSRQGPDTQYF.

This rearrangement joins TRBV20-1 to TRBJ2-7; 7 positions agree with TRBD1. The trim removed 1 base at V and 6 bases at J, leaving 9 bases unmatched. The CDR3 is made up of 14 amino acids. From germline, CDR1 is DFQATT and CDR2 SNEGSKA (reference sequence). CDR3 sequence: CSARVGQGVGEQYF. Written as DNA, the CDR3 is TGCAGTGCTAGAGTCGGGCAGGGGGTAGGCGAGCAGTACTTC.

DNA of the CDR3: TGTGCCAGCAGCGTGCAAGCAGGAGGACCACGAAACACCATATATTTT. Residues: CASSVQAGGPRNTIYF. This chain links TRBV9 with TRBJ1-3, with D unclear. Trimming pared 2 bases from V and 5 bases from J, leaving 17 bases between. CDR3 length: 16 amino acids. The germline V gene has CDR1 SGDLS and CDR2 YYNGEE.

The gene calls are TRBV12-3 or TRBV12-4 and TRBJ1-1, with D possibly matching TRBD1 (5 bases). The CDR3 contains 14 residues. V was shortened by 4 bases and J by 5 bases, with 14 bases between the two germline ends. CDR3 in DNA: TGTGCCAGCAGTTCAGACCACGGGGGAACTGAAGCTTTCTTT. Translation: CASSSDHGGTEAFF.

This clonotype was seen more than once but under ten times. The chain couples TRBV5-1 to TRBJ2-3, with 8 bases matching TRBD2. V lost 1 base and J lost 1; bases outside the gene matches: 2. Germline V gives CDR1 SGHRS, CDR2 YFSETQ. The CDR3 runs 15 residues. CDR3 residues: CASSLNSGGTDTQYF. The CDR3, as DNA: TGCGCCAGCAGCTTGAATAGCGGGGGCACAGATACGCAGTATTTT.

V is TRBV20-1 and J is TRBJ1-1, with a weak D call TRBD1 (6 bases). V gave up 3 bases and J gave up 1 base, with 12 bases separating them. The CDR3 loop spans 14 amino acids. Per germline, CDR1 DFQATT and CDR2 SNEGSKA (reference sequence). This chain's CDR3 is CSARAGTTNTEAFF. The CDR3 DNA reads TGCAGTGCTAGGGCCGGGACAACGAACACTGAAGCTTTCTTT.

This clonotype was seen only once. The gene calls are TRBV6-5 and TRBJ2-5; D might be TRBD1 or TRBD2, each matching 5 bases. The CDR3 has 15 amino acids. The ends were cut back, 6 bases at V and 2 bases at J, with 16 bases in the middle. The germline CDR1 and CDR2 sequences are MNHEY and SVGAGI. CDR3: CASRRTRSGQETQYF. CDR3 sequence (DNA): TGTGCCAGCAGACGTACTAGGTCAGGGCAAGAGACCCAGTACTTC.

V is TRBV7-9 and J is TRBJ2-1, with D possibly TRBD2 on 5 matching bases. The CDR3 has 16 amino acids. V lost 4 bases and J 2 bases, leaving 15 bases between the germline ends. CDR1 is SEHNR and CDR2 is FQNEAQ in the germline V gene (reference sequence). The CDR3 protein is CASSSANRGPYNEQFF. CDR3 sequence (DNA): TGTGCCAGCAGCTCCGCTAACAGAGGGCCCTACAATGAGCAGTTCTTC. The entire variable domain, with the rest obtained from reference TRBV7-9 and TRBJ2-1, is as follows: DTGVSQNPRHKITKRGQNVTFRCDPISEHNRLYWYRQTLGQGPEFLTYFQNEAQLEKSRLLSDRFSAERPKGSFSTLEIQRTEQGDSAMYLCASSSANRGPYNEQFFGPGTRLTVL.

This clonotype was picked up one time. Written as DNA, the CDR3 is TGTGCCAGCAGCCAGGATACGTCGGGTGGCTACACCTTC. This sequence encodes CASSQDTSGGYTF. The gene calls are TRBV7-9 and TRBJ1-2; D is unclear. CDR1 and CDR2 from the germline V gene are SEHNR and FQNEAQ (reference sequence). V lost 5 bases to trimming and J lost 7 bases, with 14 bases between them. The CDR3 contains 13 residues.

The V call is TRBV11-2, the J call TRBJ2-7; perhaps TRBD2 as D (5 bases). CDR1 SGHAT and CDR2 FQNNGV come from the germline V gene. CDR3 size: 13 residues. V lost 0 bases and J lost 9, with 12 bases in between. As DNA, the CDR3 is TGTGCCAGCAGCTTAGATCCACGGGGTGTGCAGTACTTC. It is translated as CASSLDPRGVQYF.

The chain recombines TRBV7-3 with TRBJ2-1; either TRBD1 or TRBD2 may supply D (6 bases each). The CDR3 spans 14 residues. The germline V gene has CDR1 SGHTA and CDR2 FQGTGA. The V gene lost 5 bases and the J gene lost 5 bases, with 13 bases spanning the gap. The CDR3 loop is CASSHGGSNNEQFF. The CDR3 nucleotides are TGTGCCAGCAGCCACGGGGGCAGTAACAATGAGCAGTTCTTC.

The V call is TRBV29-1, the J call TRBJ2-2; D possibly corresponds to TRBD2 (5 bases). The CDR3 has 14 residues. V lost 3 bases and J lost 5, with 13 bases in between. Germline CDR1 reads SQVTM; CDR2 reads ANQGSEA. The CDR3 is CSVEVTSHTGELFF. The DNA of the CDR3 is TGCAGCGTTGAGGTCACTAGTCATACCGGGGAGCTGTTTTTT.

V usage is TRBV19 and J usage is TRBJ2-7; weak D call: TRBD1 (6 bases). CDR3 length: 13 residues. CDR1 is LNHDA, CDR2 SQIVND, per germline (reference sequence). Trimming removed 4 bases from V and 2 bases from J, with 9 bases in between. The CDR3 DNA is TGTGCCAGTAGTAACGACAGGACCTACGAGCAGTACTTC. This sequence encodes CASSNDRTYEQYF. Combining the CDR3 with reference TRBV19 and TRBJ2-7 gives the whole variable domain DGGITQSPKYLFRKEGQNVTLSCEQNLNHDAMYWYRQDPGQGLRLIYYSQIVNDFQKGDIAEGYSVSREKKESFPLTVTSAQKNPTAFYLCASSNDRTYEQYFGPGTRLTVT.

The chain joins TRBV2 to TRBJ2-5, with D uncertain. The V end lost 5 bases, the J end lost 2 bases, and 12 bases lay between the germline ends. The CDR3 sequence is 14 residues long. The V gene's germline CDR1 is SNHLY and CDR2 FYNNEI. The CDR3 here is CASSSDVLQETQYF. In DNA form, the CDR3 reads TGTGCCAGCAGTTCGGACGTGCTACAAGAGACCCAGTACTTC.

This chain uses TRBV10-2 with TRBJ2-5; 7 bases match TRBD1. The CDR3 totals 15 residues. V shed 3 bases and J 4 bases; nucleotides not matched to a gene: 8. The germline gives CDR1 WSHSY, CDR2 SAAADI. CDR3 amino acids: CASSDPGQARETQYF. CDR3 DNA sequence: TGCGCCAGCAGTGACCCAGGACAGGCGCGAGAGACCCAGTACTTC.

The chain's CDR3 is CASSQRGLNTEAFF. The CDR3 nucleotides read TGTGCCAGCAGCCAGAGGGGTCTGAACACTGAAGCTTTCTTT. V gene TRBV3-1 combines with J gene TRBJ1-1; D is perhaps TRBD1 (5 bases). Trimming cost V 3 bases and J 0 bases, with 8 bases left between them. Germline CDR1 LGHDT, CDR2 YNNKEL (reference sequence). This CDR3 region has 14 residues.

Remarks on this clonotype: One end of the junction does not line up with germline, which may come from a read error. The chain has TRBV2 and TRBJ2-7; possibly TRBD1 for D (5 bases). Looked up from germline, CDR1 is SNHLY and CDR2 is FYNNEI. The CDR3 runs 16 residues. The DNA of the CDR3 is TGTGCCAGCAGTGAAGCGCTGTGGACAAGAGGTTACGAGCGGTACTTC. Translated, it gives CASSEALWTRGYERYF.

V and J are TRBV3-1 and TRBJ2-1; D is possibly TRBD2 (6 bases). V was cut by 4 bases and J by 4 bases, with 11 bases left in between. Germline-derived CDR1 and CDR2 are LGHDT and YNNKEL (reference sequence). CDR3 length: 14 amino acids. Written as DNA, the CDR3 is TGTGCCAGCAGCCCGCGGGCGGGATACAATGAGCAGTTCTTC. This sequence encodes CASSPRAGYNEQFF.

J is TRBJ2-4 and V is TRBV3-1; D ambiguous. Trimming shortened V by 1 base and J by 5 bases, and 9 bases separated the two germline ends. This CDR3 contains 14 residues. Germline V gene sequence: CDR1 LGHDT, CDR2 YNNKEL (reference sequence). This CDR3 reads CASSQASSQNIQYF. The CDR3 coding sequence is TGTGCCAGCAGCCAAGCTTCCTCCCAAAACATTCAGTACTTC.

This rearrangement joins TRBV2 to TRBJ1-2, with D maybe TRBD1 (6 bases). This CDR3 is built from 14 residues. V lost 1 base, J lost 7 bases, and 13 bases lay in between. CDR1 and CDR2 from the germline V gene are SNHLY and FYNNEI. Here the CDR3 DNA reads TGTGCCAGCAGTGAAGTTAGGGGGGAATCTGGCTACACCTTC. It yields the protein CASSEVRGESGYTF.

The J gene is TRBJ1-2, the V gene TRBV7-2; the D gene is possibly TRBD1 (6 bases). Trimming stripped 5 bases from V and 3 bases from J, with 19 bases between. Germline CDR1 is SGHTA and CDR2 is FQGNSA. This CDR3 has 16 amino acids. The CDR3 spells CASSPGATATHYGYTF. The CDR3 region has the DNA TGTGCCAGCAGCCCGGGGGCCACTGCAACCCACTATGGCTACACCTTC.